This T cell receptor beta chain is from a study of cytomegalovirus exposure and HLA in healthy donors. Looking at the study overall: A subsequent analysis reported that the roughly 120 validation repertoires were produced on the same platform that had also been used for the roughly 670 first-cohort repertoires. Study-wide points: Confirmation was obtained in vitro that a few CMV-associated chains are specific for CMV antigens. Cytomegalovirus association was listed for 164 TCR beta chains.

Worth noting for this clone: Antigen specificity is unknown.

The method was immunoSEQ multiplex PCR; TCRdb's version includes in-frame clones alone and lacks a portion of them. Of about 160,000 clones listed, just under 85% are singletons. The receptor comes from a man aged 25 to 40 in good health and CMV-seropositive. Sequencing was done on a sample of PBMCs.

CDR3 in amino acids: CASRGQLTQYF. For the CDR3, the DNA is TGTGCCAGCAGGGGACAGCTGACCCAGTACTTC. The V gene is TRBV2, the J gene TRBJ2-5; 7 bases line up with TRBD1. Germline assignment: CDR1 SNHLY and CDR2 FYNNEI. Trimming removed 6 bases from V and 7 bases from J; junction bases left unmatched: 2. The CDR3 extends over 11 amino acids.